These 20 T cell receptor beta chains came from one sample sequenced in a study of cytomegalovirus exposure and HLA in healthy donors. 13 Jbeta primers and 60 Vbeta primers were used for the PCR. The assay was immunoSEQ multiplex PCR, and TCRdb's table has in-frame clones only and misses some. This sample carries 150,000 or so clones, around two thirds of them seen once, and the ten largest clones take 4.3%. Sequenced sample: PBMCs. These receptors all come from a man aged 18-30 years in good health and CMV-seropositive.

The rearrangement joins TRBV11-2 to TRBJ2-2, with TRBD2 matching over 8 bases. Germline trimming cut 1 base from V and 0 bases from J; bases unmatched to any gene: 1. The CDR3 has 16 residues. The germline V gene has CDR1 SGHAT and CDR2 FQNNGV. This chain's CDR3 is CASSLVAGPNTGELFF. DNA for the CDR3: TGTGCCAGCAGCTTAGTAGCGGGACCGAACACCGGGGAGCTGTTTTTT.

The rearrangement uses TRBV10-3 and TRBJ1-2; D perhaps matches TRBD1 (6 bases). The CDR3 sequence is 12 residues long. Per germline, CDR1 ENHRY and CDR2 SYGVKD. Between the trimmed V and J ends, which lost 3 bases and 6 bases, there was a span of 8 bases. The CDR3 nucleotides read TGTGCCATCAGTGACACAGGGCATGGCTACACCTTC. As protein: CAISDTGHGYTF.

The V and J genes are TRBV2 and TRBJ1-5; D is uncertain. V lost 1 base and J 0 bases, leaving 4 bases between the germline ends. The CDR3 consists of 14 residues. Germline CDR1 SNHLY, CDR2 FYNNEI. Here the CDR3 DNA reads TGTGCCAGCAGTGAAGTTAGTAGCAATCAGCCCCAGCATTTT. Translating it yields CASSEVSSNQPQHF.

This clone was seen a few times. The chain has TRBV9 and TRBJ1-2, with D tentatively TRBD1 (6 bases). This CDR3 spans 16 amino acids. Germline CDR1 SGDLS, CDR2 YYNGEE. Deletions cut 0 bases from V and 5 bases from J, with 17 bases between. CDR3 region: CASSVDWGTTRYGYTF. CDR3 nucleotide sequence: TGTGCCAGCAGCGTAGACTGGGGGACAACCCGTTATGGCTACACCTTC.

V is TRBV27 and J is TRBJ1-1; 10 bases map to TRBD1. The germline V gene has CDR1 MNHEY and CDR2 SMNVEV (reference sequence). The length of the CDR3 is 20 residues. V lost 1 base to trimming and J lost 3 bases; unmatched junction nucleotides: 17. CDR3: CASSLFPFDRGLEVDTEAFF. The DNA of the CDR3 is TGTGCCAGCAGTTTATTCCCGTTTGACAGGGGGCTAGAGGTGGACACTGAAGCTTTCTTT.

V gene TRBV11-1 combines with J gene TRBJ1-1; the D gene is possibly TRBD1 (6 bases). Trimming removed 8 bases at V and 2 bases at J, with 18 bases between. This CDR3 is 15 amino acids long. Germline loops: CDR1 SGHAT, CDR2 FQDESV (reference sequence). This chain's CDR3 is CASPGGWGANTEAFF. In DNA form, the CDR3 reads TGTGCCAGCCCGGGAGGATGGGGGGCTAACACTGAAGCTTTCTTT.

The chain couples TRBV7-9 to TRBJ2-7; 11 bases are a match to TRBD1. The CDR3 is 14 residues long. The V gene's germline CDR1 is SEHNR and CDR2 FQNEAQ (reference sequence). V was clipped by 4 bases and J by 4 bases; unmatched bases: 3. In nucleotides, the CDR3 is TGTGCCAGCAGCTCCCGGGACAGGGGGTACGAGCAGTACTTC. Translation gives CASSSRDRGYEQYF.

This chain connects TRBV7-2 to TRBJ2-3, with D possibly TRBD2 on 5 matching bases. This CDR3 region has 12 residues. V lost 4 bases to trimming and J lost 10 bases, with 12 bases between them. Germline CDR1 SGHTA, CDR2 FQGNSA. Here the CDR3 reads CASSSTILAQYF. In DNA, the CDR3 is TGTGCCAGCAGCTCGACTATTCTGGCGCAGTATTTT.

The V gene is TRBV5-1, the J gene TRBJ2-5; D is perhaps TRBD2 (5 bases). Trimming left V 1 base short and J 4 bases short, with 11 bases between. Germline lookup yields CDR1 SGHRS and CDR2 YFSETQ. The CDR3 has 14 residues. The CDR3 coding sequence is TGCGCCAGCAGCTTGTACCGGGGTGCAGAGACCCAGTACTTC. Translated, it gives CASSLYRGAETQYF.

This clone occurred a few times. The J gene is TRBJ1-2, the V gene TRBV15; 7 bases fit TRBD1. This CDR3 contains 17 residues. Germline CDR1 reads LNHNV; CDR2 reads YYDKDF (reference sequence). Trimming took 0 bases from V and 4 from J; bases not matched to a gene: 11. The CDR3 bases are TGTGCCACCAGCAGAGATCTAGTAGCAGGGGGAGGCTATGGCTACACCTTC. Translated, it gives CATSRDLVAGGGYGYTF.

V usage is TRBV28 and J usage is TRBJ2-3; 10 bases match TRBD2. CDR3 size: 15 residues. J gave up 1 base and V 4 bases, and 2 bases lay outside the gene matches. Germline loops: CDR1 MDHEN, CDR2 SYDVKM. CDR3 protein: CASSSLAGGTDTQYF. CDR3 bases: TGTGCCAGCAGTTCCCTAGCGGGGGGCACAGATACGCAGTATTTT.

V is TRBV27 and J is TRBJ2-5; TRBD2 is a possible D gene (5 bases). V was trimmed by 2 bases and J by 0 bases, leaving 7 bases between them. CDR3 length equals 14 residues. Germline V gene sequence: CDR1 MNHEY, CDR2 SMNVEV (reference sequence). CDR3 loop: CASSLGSHQETQYF. CDR3 DNA sequence: TGTGCCAGCAGTTTAGGGAGTCACCAAGAGACCCAGTACTTC.

The gene calls are TRBV10-2 and TRBJ2-7, with D possibly TRBD2 on 6 matching bases. Between the trimmed V and J ends, which lost 8 bases and 2 bases, there was a span of 16 bases. CDR1 WSHSY and CDR2 SAAADI come from the germline V gene. This CDR3 region has 14 residues. CDR3 sequence: CASCPAGLTYEQYF. CDR3 bases: TGCGCCAGCTGTCCAGCGGGCCTAACCTACGAGCAGTACTTC.

This chain uses TRBV5-4 with TRBJ2-5; no definite D call. The closer fit of TRBJ2-7 to the DNA end suggests the J call may be wrong. The CDR3 has 13 residues. The germline V gene encodes CDR1 SGHNT and CDR2 YYREEE (reference sequence). The CDR3 DNA reads as TGTGCCAGCAGCTTGGAGCGTACCTACGAGCAGTACTTC. Protein sequence: CASSLERTYEQYF.

This chain links TRBV5-5 with TRBJ1-1; D uncertain. The V gene's germline CDR1 is SGHKS and CDR2 YYEKEE (reference sequence). The ends were cut back, 0 bases at V and 10 bases at J, with 10 bases in the middle. The CDR3 is 12 residues long. Here the CDR3 reads CASSLVQVGAFF. The DNA for the CDR3 is TGTGCCAGCAGCTTGGTGCAGGTGGGAGCTTTCTTT.

This sequence joins TRBV10-2 and TRBJ1-1, with D perhaps TRBD1 (5 bases). This CDR3 has 14 amino acids. Germline V gene sequence: CDR1 WSHSY, CDR2 SAAADI. The V end was cut by 5 bases, the J end by 2 bases, with 12 bases between. CDR3 coding DNA: TGCGCCAGCAGTTCCGACAGATATAACACTGAAGCTTTCTTT. This sequence encodes CASSSDRYNTEAFF.

The chain combines TRBV2 with TRBJ2-7; TRBD1 matches at 9 bases. The CDR3 covers 13 residues. With 5 bases clipped from V and 3 bases from J, the junction kept 2 bases outside the gene matches. Looked up from germline, CDR1 is SNHLY and CDR2 is FYNNEI. CDR3 sequence: CASSLTGGYEQYF. The CDR3 coding sequence is TGTGCCAGCAGTCTGACAGGGGGCTACGAGCAGTACTTC.

The gene calls are TRBV29-1 and TRBJ2-7; D is perhaps TRBD1 (5 bases). CDR1 and CDR2 from the germline V gene are SQVTM and ANQGSEA. The length of the CDR3 is 12 residues. V was cut by 5 bases and J by 2 bases, with 10 bases left in between. CDR3 region: CSVSAGTYEQYF. In DNA, the CDR3 is TGCAGCGTTTCCGCAGGGACCTACGAGCAGTACTTC.

CDR3 region: CASSPQQPSSGNTIYF. The CDR3 region has the DNA TGCGCCAGCAGCCCACAACAACCCTCCTCTGGAAACACCATATATTTT. The gene calls are TRBV5-1 and TRBJ1-3; D gene ambiguous. The germline CDR1 and CDR2 sequences are SGHRS and YFSETQ. V lost 4 bases and J lost 0, with 14 bases in between. The length of the CDR3 is 16 residues.

The genes are TRBV6-5 and TRBJ2-5, with 9 bases matching TRBD1. Germline trimming cut 6 bases from V and 5 bases from J; bases unmatched to any gene: 1. CDR1 is MNHEY and CDR2 is SVGAGI in the germline V gene. This CDR3 region has 12 residues. In nucleotides, the CDR3 is TGTGCCAGCAGGGACAGGGGTGAGACCCAGTACTTC. This gives the protein CASRDRGETQYF.